This T cell receptor (beta chain) was found in a study of post-analysis software for immune sequencing data. About the research overall: The disease courses spanned relapsing-remitting, secondary progressive and progressive-relapsing forms of multiple sclerosis. Study results and limitations: Patients had higher frequencies than controls of five TRBV segments, including TRBV5-6, TRBV5-1 and TRBV20-1. Multiple sclerosis was associated with a significant reduction in normalized Chao1 diversity relative to controls.

The library was made from cDNA and included unique molecular identifiers. T cells numbering about 0.95 to 11 million gave rise to some 520,000 cDNA molecules. Each CDR3 protein is one row after TCRdb ran MiXCR on the PCR reads. The table lists hundreds of thousands of distinct CDR3 sequences, roughly 29% of them singletons. As regards this clonotype: Its antigen is not known. A much bigger clone sits one base away, suggesting this may be a read error.

V shed 6 bases and J shed 12 bases, with 21 bases lying between them. Germline-derived CDR1 and CDR2 are MNHEY and SVGAGI. There are 13 residues in the CDR3. The sample comprised blood. This chain uses TRBV6-5 with TRBJ2-7; D might be TRBD1 (5 bases). The source is a girl aged 10-17 years with multiple sclerosis. CDR3 protein: CASSQTQGFIRYF. For the CDR3, the DNA is TGTGCCAGCAGCCAAACCCAGGGTTTCATTCGGTACTTC.